The subject of this entry is one T cell receptor (beta chain). Germline V gene sequence: CDR1 LNHNV, CDR2 YYDKDF (reference sequence). CDR3 length: 13 amino acids. Trimming shortened V by 0 bases and J by 7 bases, and 9 bases separated the two germline ends. This specimen belongs to a study of T cell responses to AZD1222 COVID-19 vaccine. Sequencing used immunoSEQ multiplex PCR; TCRdb keeps in-frame clones, though not all of them. The table lists hundreds of thousands of clones, more than 85% of them singletons. This chain joins TRBV15 and TRBJ1-1, with a possible D match to TRBD1 (6 bases). The sequencing here drew on peripheral blood, taken on day 0 of MenACWY control vaccination. The receptor was isolated from an adult in good health. Written as DNA, the CDR3 is TGTGCCACCAGCAGAGAACAGGGAGGTGAAGCTTTCTTT. Its protein product is CATSREQGGEAFF.